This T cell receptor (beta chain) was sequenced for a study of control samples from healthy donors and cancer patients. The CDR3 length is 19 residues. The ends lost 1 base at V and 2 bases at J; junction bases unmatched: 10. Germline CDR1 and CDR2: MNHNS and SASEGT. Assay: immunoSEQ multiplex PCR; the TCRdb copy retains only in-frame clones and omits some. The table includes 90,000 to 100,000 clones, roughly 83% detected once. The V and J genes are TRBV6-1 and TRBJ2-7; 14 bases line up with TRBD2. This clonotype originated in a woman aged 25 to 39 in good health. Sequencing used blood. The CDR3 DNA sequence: TGTGCCAGCAGTGAAGGCTACACGGGACTAGCGGGGGTGACCTACGAGCAGTACTTC. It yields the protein CASSEGYTGLAGVTYEQYF.